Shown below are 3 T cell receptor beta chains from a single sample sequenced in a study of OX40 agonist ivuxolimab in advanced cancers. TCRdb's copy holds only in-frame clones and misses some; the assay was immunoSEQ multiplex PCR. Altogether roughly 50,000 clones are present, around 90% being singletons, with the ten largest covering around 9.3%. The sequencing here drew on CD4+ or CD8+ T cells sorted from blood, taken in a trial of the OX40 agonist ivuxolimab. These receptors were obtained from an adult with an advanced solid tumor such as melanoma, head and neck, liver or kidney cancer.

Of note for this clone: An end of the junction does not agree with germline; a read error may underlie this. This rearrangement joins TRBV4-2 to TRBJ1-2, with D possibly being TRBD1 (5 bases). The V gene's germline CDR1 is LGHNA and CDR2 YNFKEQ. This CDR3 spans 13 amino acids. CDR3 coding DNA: TGTGTCAGCAGCCAAGGGGCTTGGGAGGGCTACACCTTC. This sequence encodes CVSSQGAWEGYTF.

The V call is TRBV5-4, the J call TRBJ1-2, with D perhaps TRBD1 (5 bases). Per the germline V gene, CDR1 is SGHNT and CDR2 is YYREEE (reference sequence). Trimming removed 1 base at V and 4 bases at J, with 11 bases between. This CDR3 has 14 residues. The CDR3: CASSLSRDPYGYTF. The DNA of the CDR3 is TGTGCCAGCAGCTTGTCCAGGGACCCCTATGGCTACACCTTC.

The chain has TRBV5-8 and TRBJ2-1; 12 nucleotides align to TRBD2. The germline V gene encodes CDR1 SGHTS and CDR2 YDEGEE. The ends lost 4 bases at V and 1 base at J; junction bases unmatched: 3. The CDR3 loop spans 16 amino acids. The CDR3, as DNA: TGTGCCAGCAGCCCGACTAGCGGGAGTTCCTACAATGAGCAGTTCTTC. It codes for CASSPTSGSSYNEQFF.